The 21 T cell receptor beta chains below were found in one sample sequenced in a study of blood T cell repertoires in COVID-19. Measured with immunoSEQ multiplex PCR; TCRdb has only the in-frame clones, and not every one. The table lists about 320,000 clones, roughly 90% of them singletons. What was sequenced was PBMCs or T cells enriched from blood (not recorded which). All receptors derive from a man in his fifties or sixties who had recovered from COVID-19.

The gene calls are TRBV5-1 and TRBJ2-7; a possible D gene is TRBD1 (6 bases). This CDR3 contains 12 residues. Germline loops: CDR1 SGHRS, CDR2 YFSETQ. V was cut by 4 bases and J by 3 bases, with 8 bases left in between. The DNA for the CDR3 is TGCGCCAGCAGCGGACAGCACTACGAGCAGTACTTC. This sequence encodes CASSGQHYEQYF. Supplemented by reference TRBV5-1 and TRBJ2-7, the full variable domain reads KAGVTQTPRYLIKTRGQQVTLSCSPISGHRSVSWYQQTPGQGLQFLFEYFSETQRNKGNFPGRFSGRQFSNSRSEMNVSTLELGDSALYLCASSGQHYEQYFGPGTRLTVT.

The CDR3 DNA reads as TGTGCCAGCAGCGTAGGCGGACAGCCAGCCTACGAGCAGTACTTC. It is translated as CASSVGGQPAYEQYF. The chain uses TRBV9 and TRBJ2-7; possible D gene TRBD1, 6 bases. CDR1 and CDR2 from the germline V gene are SGDLS and YYNGEE. The CDR3 contains 15 residues. V gave up 0 bases and J gave up 2 bases, with 12 bases separating them.

The chain links TRBV28 to TRBJ1-5; D might be TRBD1 (5 bases). CDR1 and CDR2 from the germline V gene are MDHEN and SYDVKM. Trimming stripped 7 bases from V and 5 bases from J, with 15 bases between. The CDR3 spans 14 residues. The CDR3 coding sequence is TGTGCCAGCACCGGCAGCGGGGCTGATCAGCCCCAGCATTTT. Its translation is CASTGSGADQPQHF.

The chain carries TRBV28 and TRBJ1-2; D uncertain. V gave up 2 bases and J gave up 7 bases, with 14 bases separating them. CDR3 length: 14 residues. CDR1 and CDR2 (germline): MDHEN, SYDVKM. The CDR3: CASSLSPGIGGYTF. CDR3 in DNA: TGTGCCAGCAGTTTAAGCCCGGGAATTGGTGGCTACACCTTC.

This clone was recorded once. The chain carries TRBV2 and TRBJ2-5; D is perhaps TRBD1 (5 bases). The ends were cut back, 1 base at V and 1 base at J, with 10 bases in the middle. The germline V gene has CDR1 SNHLY and CDR2 FYNNEI. CDR3 size: 15 residues. This CDR3 is CASSEGPGLQETQYF. The CDR3 region has the DNA TGTGCCAGCAGTGAAGGGCCAGGGCTCCAAGAGACCCAGTACTTC.

The chain uses TRBV3-1 (or the pseudogene TRBV3-2) and TRBJ2-7, with 8 bases that match TRBD1. J gave up 1 base and V 2 bases, and 7 bases lay outside the gene matches. CDR3 length: 16 amino acids. The V gene's germline CDR1 is LGHDT and CDR2 YNNKEL (reference sequence). Written as DNA, the CDR3 is TGTGCCAGCAGCCAACTCGGACAGGGTAGGTCCTACGAGCAGTACTTC. Its protein product is CASSQLGQGRSYEQYF.

This clone was detected only a few times. V gene TRBV18 combines with J gene TRBJ1-4, with TRBD1 matching 8 bases. V dropped 0 bases and J dropped 8; count of bases not matched to a gene: 5. Germline V gives CDR1 KGHSH, CDR2 LQKENI. The CDR3 sequence is 15 residues long. The chain's CDR3 is CASSPPSGGWEKLFF. For the CDR3, the DNA is TGTGCCAGCTCACCACCTTCAGGGGGCTGGGAAAAACTGTTTTTT.

About this clone itself: Other DNA sequences in the same sample also yield this CDR3. The chain employs TRBV10-3 and TRBJ2-1, with D perhaps matching TRBD2 (6 bases). The V end was cut by 3 bases, the J end by 0 bases, with 12 bases between. The CDR3 length is 16 residues. CDR1 is ENHRY, CDR2 SYGVKD, per germline. The CDR3 coding sequence is TGTGCCATCAGTGAACGTAGCGGTAGCTCCTACAATGAGCAGTTCTTC. This sequence encodes CAISERSGSSYNEQFF.

The chain joins TRBV13 to TRBJ2-5; TRBD1 might be the D (5 bases). The CDR3 is 13 amino acids. CDR1 is PRHDT and CDR2 is FYEKMQ in the germline V gene (reference sequence). The V end was cut by 8 bases, the J end by 2 bases, with 12 bases between. The CDR3 region is CASRQFPQETQYF. CDR3 DNA: TGTGCCAGCCGACAGTTCCCACAAGAGACCCAGTACTTC. Full variable domain (rest looked up from reference TRBV13 and TRBJ2-5): AAGVIQSPRHLIKEKRETATLKCYPIPRHDTVYWYQQGPGQDPQFLISFYEKMQSDKGSIPDRFSAQQFSDYHSELNMSSLELGDSALYFCASRQFPQETQYFGPGTRLLVL.

The chain links TRBV10-1 to TRBJ2-3, with TRBD2 identical over 7 bases. The length of the CDR3 is 15 residues. Germline V gene data show CDR1 as WNHNN and CDR2 as SYGVQD (reference sequence). V shed 3 bases, J shed 0 bases, and the junction held 3 bases outside the gene matches. CDR3 sequence: CASSESGTSTDTQYF. In DNA, the CDR3 is TGCGCCAGCAGTGAAAGCGGGACTAGCACAGATACGCAGTATTTT.

This chain connects TRBV11-2 to TRBJ2-1; D is ambiguous. The germline V and J ends were trimmed by 3 bases and 9 bases, with 9 bases remaining between them. Germline CDR1 SGHAT, CDR2 FQNNGV. The CDR3 consists of 12 residues. The CDR3 region has the DNA TGTGCCAGCAGCTTTTTAGTCGGTGAGCAGTTCTTC. Protein sequence: CASSFLVGEQFF.

The chain combines TRBV11-3 with TRBJ2-3; 7 positions agree with TRBD2. Germline V gives CDR1 SGHNT, CDR2 YENEEA. The V gene end was trimmed by 5 bases and the J gene end by 2 bases; junction bases not matched to a gene: 7. The CDR3 loop spans 15 amino acids. Here the CDR3 reads CASSETGTNTDTQYF. Written as DNA, the CDR3 is TGTGCCAGCAGCGAAACCGGGACTAACACAGATACGCAGTATTTT.

V and J are TRBV11-2 and TRBJ1-6; D gene unclear. The CDR3 loop spans 15 amino acids. Trimming took 2 bases from V and 9 from J, leaving 14 bases between them. Germline V gene sequence: CDR1 SGHAT, CDR2 FQNNGV. CDR3 coding DNA: TGTGCCAGCAGCTTATACGAGGGCGCGAGTTCACCCCTCCACTTT. It specifies CASSLYEGASSPLHF.

The chain couples TRBV6-5 to TRBJ1-6, with D possibly matching TRBD1 (6 bases). Trimming cost V 6 bases and J 9 bases, with 18 bases left between them. This CDR3 contains 15 residues. Germline V gene sequence: CDR1 MNHEY, CDR2 SVGAGI. The CDR3 sequence is CASSPPLGASSPLHF. DNA of the CDR3: TGTGCCAGCAGCCCCCCGTTGGGGGCCAGTTCACCCCTCCACTTT.

The rearrangement uses TRBV24-1 and TRBJ2-2; 10 bases agree with TRBD1. The CDR3 runs to 18 residues. Germline V gene sequence: CDR1 KGHDR, CDR2 SFDVKD. The junction had 15 bases not matched to a gene; V was cut back by 4 bases and J by 8 bases. In nucleotides, the CDR3 is TGTGCCACCAGTGAGGACACCTGGGGGACAGGGGTTTCTGGGGAGCTGTTTTTT. It yields the protein CATSEDTWGTGVSGELFF.

The chain couples TRBV5-1 to TRBJ2-3; D may be TRBD1 (6 bases). This CDR3 comprises 13 residues. Trimming left V 6 bases short and J 2 bases short, with 10 bases between. Looked up from germline, CDR1 is SGHRS and CDR2 is YFSETQ. CDR3 DNA sequence: TGCGCCAGCAATCCAGGGGACACAGATACGCAGTATTTT. Protein: CASNPGDTDTQYF.

The rearrangement uses TRBV9 and TRBJ2-1, with 10 bases identical to TRBD2. After removal of 0 bases from V and 8 bases from J, the junction contained 8 bases not matched to a gene. The CDR3 length is 16 residues. CDR1 and CDR2 from the germline V gene are SGDLS and YYNGEE. The CDR3 loop reads CASSVAGAGGPHEQFF. CDR3 coding DNA: TGTGCCAGCAGCGTAGCGGGAGCGGGAGGGCCTCATGAGCAGTTCTTC.

This chain joins TRBV18 and TRBJ2-1; TRBD1 agrees at 8 bases. The CDR3 extends over 15 amino acids. Germline-derived CDR1 and CDR2 are KGHSH and LQKENI. With V trimmed by 3 bases and J by 7 bases, 8 bases remained unmatched. The DNA of the CDR3 is TGTGCCAGCTCACCCGGGACAGGACCTGGGAATGAGCAGTTCTTC. Amino acid sequence: CASSPGTGPGNEQFF.

This chain connects TRBV7-8 to TRBJ2-3; 14 bases align to TRBD2. Germline CDR1 reads SGHVS; CDR2 reads FQNEAQ. V gave up 4 bases and J gave up 11 bases; unmatched junction bases: 8. The CDR3 totals 15 residues. The CDR3 sequence is CASSSTSGRAGGQYF. The CDR3 DNA is TGTGCCAGCAGCTCGACTAGCGGGAGGGCCGGCGGGCAGTATTTT.

This chain uses TRBV11-2 with TRBJ1-1; 7 nucleotides agree with TRBD1. With V trimmed by 0 bases and J by 10 bases, 5 bases remained unmatched. Germline CDR1 reads SGHAT; CDR2 reads FQNNGV. The CDR3 is made up of 13 amino acids. In DNA, the CDR3 is TGTGCCAGCAGCTTAGAGAGGGGGCGCAGAGCTTTCTTT. It codes for CASSLERGRRAFF.

This chain joins TRBV5-1 and TRBJ2-5, with TRBD1 as a possible D gene (5 bases). The CDR3 is 14 residues long. Trimming shortened V by 3 bases and J by 2 bases, and 11 bases separated the two germline ends. Germline values: CDR1 SGHRS, CDR2 YFSETQ. The CDR3 sequence: CASSSGAVQETQYF. CDR3 sequence (DNA): TGCGCCAGCAGCTCTGGGGCAGTGCAAGAGACCCAGTACTTC.